This is a list of T cell receptor beta chains from one sample in a study of T cell changes during pregnancy in multiple sclerosis. Assay: immunoSEQ multiplex PCR; the TCRdb copy retains only in-frame clones and omits some. The sample records roughly 50,000 clones, approximately 92% being singletons. Sample: CD4+ T cells from peripheral blood mononuclear cells, taken in the third trimester of pregnancy. These receptors all come from a female donor with multiple sclerosis, enrolled in a pregnancy study. Both conserved end residues are part of each CDR3. The D gene is left open where the match is weak. The listing skips clone size in some rows; elsewhere it reads once, few, many or a size class.

>TRBJ2-7|.|TRBV27|once
CASSLSIGLGHYEQYF
TGTGCCAGCAGTTTATCGATTGGGCTGGGGCACTACGAGCAGTACTTC
>TRBJ2-1|.|TRBV5-1|.
CASSSYLQGNREQFF
TGCGCCAGCAGCTCGTACTTACAGGGTAATCGTGAGCAGTTCTTC
>TRBJ2-1|.|TRBV20-1|.
CSALQGNEQFF
TGCAGTGCCCTACAGGGAAATGAGCAGTTCTTC
>TRBJ2-1|.|TRBV7-2|.
CASSLVVGGVDEQFF
TGTGCCAGCAGCTTAGTAGTTGGAGGGGTCGATGAGCAGTTCTTC
>TRBJ1-1|.|TRBV2|.
CASSERGSEHTEAFF
TGTGCCAGCAGTGAAAGGGGCTCCGAGCACACTGAAGCTTTCTTT
>TRBJ2-5|.|TRBV2|.
CASNQGETQYF
TGTGCCAGCAATCAGGGAGAGACCCAGTACTTC
>TRBJ2-3|TRBD1|TRBV27|.
CASRTGATDTQYF
TGTGCCAGCAGGACAGGGGCAACAGATACGCAGTATTTT
>TRBJ2-4|.|TRBV2|.
CASSELGLAKNIQYF
TGTGCCAGCAGTGAACTGGGCCTAGCCAAAAACATTCAGTACTTC
>TRBJ1-4|.|TRBV7-2|.
CASSFTSDEKLFF
TGTGCCAGCAGCTTCACCTCGGATGAAAAACTGTTTTTT
>TRBJ2-7|.|TRBV19|.
CASSIALDRTYEQYF
TGTGCCAGTAGTATAGCCCTCGACAGGACCTACGAGCAGTACTTC
>TRBJ1-3|.|TRBV7-6|.
CASSLAPVSLSGNTIYF
TGTGCCAGCAGCTTAGCCCCCGTTTCCCTGTCTGGAAACACCATATATTTT
>TRBJ1-5|.|TRBV4-1|.
CASSQGYGFGQPQHF
TGCGCCAGCAGCCAAGGATACGGGTTCGGTCAGCCCCAGCATTTT
>TRBJ1-3|.|TRBV7-6|.
CASSLAQGIGNTIYF
TGTGCCAGCAGCTTAGCGCAGGGTATTGGAAACACCATATATTTT
>TRBJ2-1|TRBD1|TRBV19|.
CASSFHTPGQGSNEQFF
TGTGCCAGTAGTTTCCATACCCCGGGACAGGGGTCCAATGAGCAGTTCTTC
>TRBJ2-1|TRBD1|TRBV9|once
CASSEGTASYNEQFF
TGTGCCAGCAGCGAGGGGACAGCCTCCTACAATGAGCAGTTCTTC
>TRBJ2-5|TRBD1|TRBV5-6|.
CASSLRGPPGETQYF
TGTGCCAGCAGCTTGAGGGGGCCCCCCGGGGAGACCCAGTACTTC